A selection of T cell receptor beta chains follows, all from one sample in a study of T cell repertoires in cytomegalovirus infection. TCRdb reprocessed the reads with MiXCR, giving one entry per CDR3 protein. The sample lists around 740,000 distinct CDR3 sequences, approximately 40% occurring once. Sample: PBMCs. The receptors were gathered from a human donor in good health (CMV status not recorded). Some clones in this sample may be carry-over from other donors' samples. The CDR3 runs from the conserved cysteine through the conserved F or W. D genes are given only for firm matches. For some rows the clone size is stated as once, few or many, or as a class when expanded; others skip it.

d_gene,abundance,v_gene,j_gene,CDR3aa,CDR3nt
-,few,TRBV7-3,TRBJ2-3,CASSPTLGPDTQYF,TGTGCCAGCAGCCCTACGTTGGGCCCAGATACGCAGTATTTT
-,many,TRBV7-8,TRBJ1-1,CASSLVHLNTEAFF,TGTGCCAGCAGCTTAGTGCACTTGAACACTGAAGCTTTCTTT
TRBD2,-,TRBV4-1,TRBJ2-7,CDSSQVAGELYEQYF,TGCGACAGCAGCCAAGTGGCGGGAGAACTTTACGAGCAGTACTTC
-,-,TRBV4-1,TRBJ1-6,CASSQLTQGIGSPLHF,TGCGCCAGCAGCCAGCTAACCCAGGGTATCGGTTCACCCCTCCACTTT
-,-,TRBV2,TRBJ1-5,CASSDGPAGQPQHF,TGTGCCAGCAGTGACGGACCCGCGGGTCAGCCCCAGCATTTT
-,few,TRBV4-1,TRBJ2-5,CASSQLSEETQYF,TGCGCCAGCAGCCAACTCAGCGAAGAGACCCAGTACTTC
TRBD2,-,TRBV27,TRBJ2-7,CASSRLAGDEQYF,TGTGCCAGCAGTAGACTAGCGGGAGACGAGCAGTACTTC
TRBD2,-,TRBV2,TRBJ2-5,CASSEVASGLQETQYF,TGTGCCAGCAGTGAGGTGGCTAGCGGACTACAAGAGACCCAGTACTTC
-,few,TRBV5-6,TRBJ2-1,CASSAALNEQFF,TGTGCCAGCAGCGCGGCCCTCAATGAGCAGTTCTTC
-,-,TRBV29-1,TRBJ2-1,CSVEIGYNEQFF,TGCAGCGTTGAAATTGGGTACAATGAGCAGTTCTTC
TRBD2,-,TRBV5-1,TRBJ2-7,CASSFHGGNSYEQYF,TGCGCCAGCAGCTTTCACGGGGGGAACTCCTACGAGCAGTACTTC
TRBD2,-,TRBV19,TRBJ2-7,CASSPLAGEYEQYF,TGTGCCAGTAGTCCTCTAGCGGGAGAGTACGAGCAGTACTTC
-,few,TRBV20-1,TRBJ1-1,CSARDPRNTEAFF,TGCAGTGCTAGAGATCCCCGGAACACTGAAGCTTTCTTT
TRBD1,-,TRBV28,TRBJ1-1,CASSQTGDTEAFF,TGTGCCAGCAGTCAGACAGGGGACACTGAAGCTTTCTTT
-,many,TRBV7-2,TRBJ2-3,CASCGGLLTDTQYF,TGTGCCAGCTGCGGAGGCCTTCTCACAGATACGCAGTATTTT
-,many,TRBV7-9,TRBJ2-7,CASSLEGRTYEQYF,TGTGCCAGCAGCTTAGAGGGGAGAACCTACGAGCAGTACTTC
-,-,TRBV28,TRBJ2-6,CASRGGALSGANVLTF,TGTGCCAGCAGGGGGGGGGCATTAAGTGGGGCCAACGTCCTGACTTTC
-,few,TRBV27,TRBJ2-5,CASSSITGLRETQYF,TGTGCCAGCAGCTCAATTACAGGGCTCCGAGAGACCCAGTACTTC
TRBD1,-,TRBV19,TRBJ1-2,CASSPTGVKGYTF,TGTGCCAGTAGCCCGACAGGGGTAAAGGGCTACACCTTC
-,-,TRBV18,TRBJ1-2,CASSLTVRNSQANYGYTF,TGTGCCAGCTCCCTGACAGTACGAAACTCCCAAGCTAACTATGGCTACACCTTC
-,-,TRBV20-1,TRBJ1-6,CSASPGQFNSPLHF,TGCAGTGCTTCTCCGGGACAATTTAATTCACCCCTCCACTTT
-,-,TRBV7-9,TRBJ1-6,CASSLAGRENSPLHF,TGTGCCAGCAGCTTAGCTGGCAGGGAGAATTCACCCCTCCACTTT
TRBD2,-,TRBV12-3/TRBV12-4,TRBJ2-5,CASSLEGREETQYF,TGTGCCAGCAGTTTAGAAGGGAGGGAAGAGACCCAGTACTTC
-,-,TRBV5-6,TRBJ1-1,CASSLYFGRMTEAFF,TGTGCCAGCAGCTTATACTTTGGTCGGATGACTGAAGCTTTCTTT
-,-,TRBV6-1,TRBJ1-2,CASRESPGDQPYGYTF,TGTGCCAGCAGGGAATCTCCAGGGGACCAGCCTTATGGCTACACCTTC
-,-,TRBV28,TRBJ2-1,CASTLDGSSYNEQFF,TGTGCCAGCACCTTGGACGGGAGCTCCTACAATGAGCAGTTCTTC
-,-,TRBV11-3,TRBJ1-5,CASSPIRVGTDDQPQHF,TGTGCCAGCAGCCCCATCAGGGTGGGTACAGACGATCAGCCCCAGCATTTT
-,-,TRBV19,TRBJ1-5,CASRGGGTQPQHF,TGTGCCAGTAGGGGTGGAGGGACTCAGCCCCAGCATTTT
-,-,TRBV2,TRBJ1-1,CASSTLGRVGTEAFF,TGTGCCAGCAGTACCCTGGGCAGGGTGGGAACTGAAGCTTTCTTT
TRBD2,few,TRBV12-3/TRBV12-4,TRBJ2-7,CASSLDGGRSDEQYF,TGTGCCAGCAGTTTAGATGGCGGGAGAAGCGACGAGCAGTACTTC
TRBD2,few,TRBV19,TRBJ2-7,CASSIGGEGRYEQYF,TGTGCCAGTAGTATAGGAGGGGAGGGCCGCTACGAGCAGTACTTC
TRBD2,few,TRBV4-2,TRBJ2-1,CASSPRSASGSLPNEQFF,TGTGCCAGCAGCCCCCGGTCGGCTAGCGGGTCCCTACCCAATGAGCAGTTCTTC
-,-,TRBV4-1,TRBJ1-5,CASSYSSSRVAHNQPQHF,TGCGCCAGCAGTTACTCATCCTCCCGGGTCGCTCACAATCAGCCCCAGCATTTT
-,many,TRBV7-2,TRBJ2-1,CASSLGSANEQFF,TGTGCCAGCAGCTTAGGATCGGCGAATGAGCAGTTCTTC
-,-,TRBV6-5,TRBJ2-1,CASSTPDLNEQFF,TGTGCCAGCAGCACCCCCGATCTGAATGAGCAGTTCTTC
-,-,TRBV19,TRBJ2-2,CASSSGSGELFF,TGTGCCAGTAGTTCAGGGAGCGGGGAGCTGTTTTTT
TRBD1,many,TRBV12-3/TRBV12-4,TRBJ1-2,CASSGQGYYGYTF,TGTGCCAGCAGCGGACAGGGTTACTATGGCTACACCTTC
TRBD1,many,TRBV7-3,TRBJ2-2,CASSLQGAGELFF,TGTGCCAGCAGCTTGCAGGGGGCCGGGGAGCTGTTTTTT
TRBD1,once,TRBV7-9,TRBJ1-5,CASSLEGGTDNQPQHF,TGTGCCAGCAGCTTAGAGGGAGGGACAGACAATCAGCCCCAGCATTTT
-,-,TRBV28,TRBJ1-1,CASSLAPSATEAFF,TGTGCCAGCAGTTTGGCCCCCTCGGCCACTGAAGCTTTCTTT
-,few,TRBV15,TRBJ1-4,CATSTAGTYEKLFF,TGTGCCACCAGCACCGCGGGGACTTATGAAAAACTGTTTTTT
-,few,TRBV18,TRBJ1-1,CASSPAAGEPNTEAFF,TGTGCCAGCTCGCCCGCCGCGGGCGAGCCGAACACTGAAGCTTTCTTT
-,few,TRBV12-3/TRBV12-4,TRBJ1-4,CASSLGGSNNEKLFF,TGTGCCAGCAGTTTAGGGGGCAGCAATAATGAAAAACTGTTTTTT
TRBD1,-,TRBV27,TRBJ2-4,CASRSGQENIQYF,TGTGCCAGCAGGTCGGGACAGGAAAACATTCAGTACTTC
-,few,TRBV20-1,TRBJ1-3,CSARDGNTGNTIYF,TGCAGTGCTAGGGATGGGAACACAGGAAACACCATATATTTT
-,few,TRBV7-2,TRBJ1-5,CASSLVNQGIRPQHF,TGTGCCAGCAGCTTAGTCAACCAGGGGATCCGGCCCCAGCATTTT
TRBD1,once,TRBV5-4,TRBJ2-1,CASSPRDSSYNEQFF,TGTGCCAGCAGCCCACGGGACAGCTCCTACAATGAGCAGTTCTTC
TRBD2,few,TRBV28,TRBJ2-7,CASTGTSVFEQYF,TGTGCCAGCACCGGGACTAGCGTTTTCGAGCAGTACTTC
-,-,TRBV7-6,TRBJ2-3,CASSSTYRLGDTQYF,TGTGCCAGCAGCTCGACATACAGGCTTGGAGATACGCAGTATTTT
-,-,TRBV7-3,TRBJ1-2,CASSQGVGRDYGYTF,TGTGCCAGCAGCCAAGGGGTGGGGCGGGACTATGGCTACACCTTC
-,few,TRBV20-1,TRBJ1-5,CSARDWRTSPGNQPQHF,TGCAGTGCTAGAGATTGGAGAACTAGTCCGGGTAATCAGCCCCAGCATTTT
-,few,TRBV7-6,TRBJ1-1,CASSPGGRQTEAFF,TGTGCCAGCAGCCCTGGGGGGAGGCAAACTGAAGCTTTCTTT
-,-,TRBV12-3/TRBV12-4,TRBJ2-2,CASRPTGRGELFF,TGTGCCAGCAGGCCCACAGGGCGCGGGGAGCTGTTTTTT
-,-,TRBV5-1,TRBJ1-1,CASSWGHSEAFF,TGCGCCAGCAGCTGGGGACACAGTGAAGCTTTCTTT
-,-,TRBV15,TRBJ1-1,CATSRDAEAFF,TGTGCCACCAGCAGAGATGCGGAAGCTTTCTTT
-,-,TRBV28,TRBJ2-1,CASTLASSYNEQFF,TGTGCCAGCACGCTAGCGAGCTCCTACAATGAGCAGTTCTTC
-,-,TRBV5-1,TRBJ1-1,CASSTDGQPNTEAFF,TGCGCCAGCAGCACCGACGGACAGCCGAACACTGAAGCTTTCTTT
-,-,TRBV19,TRBJ2-7,CASRPGHYSSYEQYF,TGTGCCAGTAGGCCCGGACATTACTCCTCCTACGAGCAGTACTTC
-,many,TRBV7-2,TRBJ2-4,CASSPKIVAKNIQYF,TGTGCCAGCAGCCCCAAGATAGTAGCCAAAAACATTCAGTACTTC
TRBD2,-,TRBV4-2,TRBJ2-2,CASSQVGGLAGDTGELFF,TGTGCCAGCAGCCAAGTAGGCGGGCTAGCGGGGGACACCGGGGAGCTGTTTTTT